This entry lists 9 T cell receptor beta chains sequenced from one sample in a study of vaccination and CD4 T cells after COVID-19. Sequenced with the Oncomine TCR Beta short-read assay was DNA taken from cultured CD4+ T cells. MiXCR was run by TCRdb on the PCR reads, yielding one entry per CDR3 protein. The top ten hold 13% of the sample, which has some 11,000 distinct CDR3 sequences, around a third seen once. The treatment: approximately nine-day PBMC culture with coronavirus spike peptide pools or control peptides (ViraFEST assay). Their antigens remain unidentified. The source was CD4+ T cells from blood, cultured in vitro, collected after SARS-CoV-2 vaccination. Receptor source: a human donor who had recovered from COVID-19.

This clonotype occurred a few times. The V call is TRBV6-1, the J call TRBJ2-6; D could derive from TRBD1 or TRBD2 (5 bases each). Per the germline V gene, CDR1 is MNHNS and CDR2 is SASEGT. Trimming shortened V by 7 bases and J by 0 bases, and 19 bases separated the two germline ends. The CDR3 is 18 amino acids. The CDR3 region is CASNDHPGTSSGANVLTF. The CDR3 DNA is TGTGCCAGCAATGACCACCCGGGGACCAGCTCTGGGGCCAACGTCCTGACTTTC.

The chain combines TRBV6-1 with TRBJ1-2; 7 nucleotides align to TRBD1. Trimming took 5 bases from V and 6 from J; bases not matched to a gene: 3. The CDR3 length is 12 residues. Germline lookup yields CDR1 MNHNS and CDR2 SASEGT. The CDR3 spells CASSPTGDGYTF. As DNA, the CDR3 is TGTGCCAGCAGTCCTACAGGGGATGGCTACACCTTC.

This rearrangement joins TRBV6-2 or TRBV6-3 to TRBJ2-1; D unresolved. The germline gives CDR1 MNHEY, CDR2 SVGEGT. The CDR3 is 18 amino acids. Trimming removed 2 bases from V and 0 bases from J, with 17 bases in between. In nucleotides, the CDR3 is TGTGCCAGCAGTTACGAGTTCTCGCGCCGAAGCTCCTACAATGAGCAGTTCTTC. Translating gives CASSYEFSRRSSYNEQFF.

The chain combines TRBV19 with TRBJ2-5; 10 nucleotides agree with TRBD2. The ends lost 7 bases at V and 3 bases at J; junction bases unmatched: 5. CDR3 size: 14 residues. Germline lookup yields CDR1 LNHDA and CDR2 SQIVND (reference sequence). CDR3 DNA sequence: TGTGCCAGTACTCCTAGCGGGAGTAAAGAGACCCAGTACTTC. Amino acids: CASTPSGSKETQYF.

The chain couples TRBV29-1 to TRBJ1-1, with D possibly matching TRBD1 (5 bases). CDR1 is SQVTM and CDR2 is ANQGSEA in the germline V gene. The CDR3 length is 13 residues. The V gene lost 4 bases and the J gene lost 1 base, with 10 bases spanning the gap. This CDR3 reads CSVGRARNTEAFF. CDR3 nucleotides: TGCAGCGTTGGCAGGGCTCGGAACACTGAAGCTTTCTTT.

A few counts support this clonotype. This chain links TRBV19 with TRBJ1-1; TRBD1 agrees at 7 bases. The ends lost 7 bases at V and 5 bases at J; junction bases unmatched: 13. The V gene's germline CDR1 is LNHDA and CDR2 SQIVND (reference sequence). This CDR3 is built from 15 residues. The CDR3 DNA reads as TGTGCCAGTACCGATCCAGGGGGTGTAAGAACTGAAGCTTTCTTT. Its translation is CASTDPGGVRTEAFF.

The chain joins TRBV20-1 to TRBJ2-7; 9 bases are shared with TRBD1. The CDR3 has 16 amino acids. J lost 4 bases, V lost 3 bases, and 13 bases had no gene match. Per germline, CDR1 DFQATT and CDR2 SNEGSKA (reference sequence). The CDR3 loop reads CSARPFTGGIFYEQYF. The CDR3 DNA reads as TGCAGTGCTAGGCCTTTTACAGGGGGCATCTTTTACGAGCAGTACTTC.

V usage is TRBV19 and J usage is TRBJ1-5; D unclear. This CDR3 region has 16 residues. Germline CDR1 reads LNHDA; CDR2 reads SQIVND (reference sequence). The V and J ends lost 0 bases and 2 bases respectively, with 11 bases between them. CDR3 sequence reads: CASSIESRGGNQPQHF. CDR3 nucleotides: TGTGCCAGTAGTATAGAGTCCCGGGGAGGCAATCAGCCCCAGCATTTT.

This clonotype showed up just a few times. The rearrangement joins TRBV20-1 to TRBJ2-7; 9 bases line up with TRBD2. In germline, CDR1 is DFQATT, CDR2 SNEGSKA (reference sequence). The V segment lost 6 bases and the J segment 0 bases; nucleotides outside the gene matches: 3. There are 13 residues in the CDR3. CDR3 nucleotide sequence: TGCAGTGCCCGAGCGGGGGGCTCCTACGAGCAGTACTTC. Protein sequence: CSARAGGSYEQYF.